This T cell receptor beta chain was documented in a study of shared clonotypes between healthy human individuals. The study, taken as a whole, reports: Sampling covered nothing but blood. Tissue TCR repertoires likely differ from those found in blood.

The deep-level immunoSEQ assay was used. Sequencing used immunoSEQ multiplex PCR; TCRdb keeps in-frame clones, though not all of them. The data hold about 2 million clones, with about 95% observed a single time. Germline V gene lookup returns CDR1 MNHEY and CDR2 SMNVEV (reference sequence). The CDR3 is made up of 15 amino acids. V trimming: 6 bases; J trimming: 2 bases; junction bases outside the gene matches: 8. Naive CD8 cells, CD45RO-negative and positively selected for CCR7, excluded terminally differentiated effector memory CD45RA+ cells. Among the donors, all were Caucasian adults who lived in Nashville, Tennessee. About this clone: The antigen remains unidentified.

The sequence came from a man younger than 30 in good health. This rearrangement joins TRBV27 to TRBJ2-7, with 9 positions matching TRBD1. What was sequenced was naive CD8+ T cells sorted from blood. The CDR3 nucleotides read TGTGCCAGCAGACCAGGGACAGGGTTTGCCTACGAGCAGTACTTC. Amino acids: CASRPGTGFAYEQYF.